This TCR beta chain was identified in a study of T-cell reconstitution after alpha-beta-depleted transplantation in children. This clonotype appeared many times. For TCRbeta, the library was prepared with unique molecular identifiers. Using its own MiXCR run on the PCR reads, TCRdb lists one record per CDR3 protein. The sample shows 190,000 or so distinct CDR3 sequences, more than 12% of them seen only once. This CDR3 has 14 amino acids. V dropped 6 bases and J dropped 6 bases, with 15 bases sitting between them. The sample consisted of PBMCs from the stem cell graft donor, taken from the stem cell graft. The chain joins TRBV12-3 or TRBV12-4 to TRBJ2-1; D might be TRBD2 (5 bases). The TCR originated in a human donor who donated a stem cell graft to a child with acute lymphoblastic leukemia. The CDR3 nucleotides are TGTGCCAGCAGCCCGTTGGACTTTATCAATGAGCAGTTCTTC. It encodes CASSPLDFINEQFF.